This TCR beta chain was documented in a study of blood T cell repertoires in COVID-19. Produced via immunoSEQ multiplex PCR; TCRdb's table is partial and in-frame only. The sample yields roughly 270,000 clones, 85% seen once. Specimen: PBMCs or T cells enriched from blood (not recorded which). This clonotype was obtained from a woman in her fifties or sixties who had recovered from COVID-19.

Here the CDR3 DNA reads TGTGCCAGCAGAGGGACTAGCGGGGGCCCTAATGAGCAGTTCTTC. Translating gives CASRGTSGGPNEQFF. The chain recombines TRBV5-4 with TRBJ2-1, with 14 bases lining up with TRBD2. The germline gives CDR1 SGHNT, CDR2 YYREEE (reference sequence). Unmatched junction bases numbered 5, after V lost 5 bases and J lost 7 bases. This CDR3 has 15 amino acids. Filled out from reference TRBV5-4 and TRBJ2-1, the complete variable domain reads ETGVTQSPTHLIKTRGQQVTLRCSSQSGHNTVSWYQQALGQGPQFIFQYYREEENGRGNFPPRFSGLQFPNYSSELNVNALELDDSALYLCASRGTSGGPNEQFFGPGTRLTVL.